This TCR beta chain emerged from a study of shared clonotypes between healthy human individuals. Trimming took 0 bases from V and 2 from J, leaving 8 bases between them. This CDR3 has 14 amino acids. Germline V gives CDR1 SGHNT, CDR2 YYREEE (reference sequence). In the original processing: Owing to the provision of junction-only sequences devoid of quality scores by immunoSEQ, filtering differed. Profiled with immunoSEQ multiplex PCR; TCRdb holds only in-frame clones, not every one. V and J calls and clone size are those listed in that table; D and trimming were worked out from the DNA. The sample comprises 2 million to 2.5 million clones, roughly 92% of which are singletons, and around 0.38% rests with the top ten.

Sequenced input: naive CD4+ T cells from PBMCs. Subset meaning: CD45RA+ positively selected. This chain links TRBV5-4 with TRBJ1-1, with D possibly matching TRBD1 (5 bases). The clonotype comes from a man aged 18 to 29 in good health. Some clones in this sample may be carry-over from other donors' samples. DNA for the CDR3: TGTGCCAGCAGCTTGGCAGGGCCCAACACTGAAGCTTTCTTT. The encoded protein is CASSLAGPNTEAFF.